The rows below give T cell receptor beta chains drawn from one sample of a study of T cells in tumors after PD-1 blockade. TCRdb keeps only in-frame clones here, not all; method: immunoSEQ multiplex PCR. This table has about 63,000 clones, around 72% appearing once. The input for sequencing was PBMCs, taken after anti-PD-1 treatment. These receptors were obtained from a human donor with basal cell carcinoma. CDR3s include the opening cysteine and the closing phenylalanine or tryptophan. A D gene is named only where the DNA matches it firmly. Clone size is not always given. Where it is, it says once, few, many or a class for expanded clones.

>TRBJ2-1|NA|NA|TRBV5-4|11
CASSSSNEQFF
TGTGCCAGCAGCTCAAGCAATGAGCAGTTCTTC
>TRBJ2-7|NA|NA|TRBV5-5|13
CASSRWDTDEQYF
TGTGCCAGCAGCCGCTGGGACACTGACGAGCAGTACTTC
>TRBJ1-1|NA|TRBD1|TRBV7-9|16
CASSANPGQRLWEAFF
TGTGCCAGCAGCGCAAACCCGGGACAGCGCCTTTGGGAAGCTTTCTTT
>TRBJ2-4|NA|NA|TRBV7-2|18
CASSPYTGAGQVKNIQYF
TGTGCCAGCAGCCCTTATACAGGGGCGGGGCAGGTCAAAAACATTCAGTACTTC
>TRBJ2-7|many|NA|TRBV27|15
CASSLLPSHLGEQYF
TGTGCCAGCAGTTTACTTCCCAGCCACCTTGGCGAGCAGTACTTC
>TRBJ2-1|NA|NA|TRBV29-1|11
CSVDRGVEQFF
TGCAGCGTTGATAGGGGGGTTGAGCAGTTCTTC
>TRBJ2-7|NA|TRBD1|TRBV19|13
CASSTGQGYEQYF
TGTGCCAGTAGTACGGGACAGGGTTACGAGCAGTACTTC
>TRBJ2-5|NA|NA|TRBV5-1|13
CASSFMWGETQYF
TGCGCCAGCAGCTTTATGTGGGGTGAGACCCAGTACTTC
>TRBJ2-1|NA|NA|TRBV7-8|17
CASSPRHSSAPEREQFF
TGTGCCAGCAGCCCTCGCCATTCTAGCGCCCCCGAGAGGGAGCAGTTCTTC
>TRBJ2-5|few|NA|TRBV4-2|15
CASSQDSGGAETQYF
TGTGCCAGCAGCCAAGATAGTGGAGGGGCCGAGACCCAGTACTTC
>TRBJ2-1|NA|NA|TRBV5-1|14
CASSLAALVPEQFF
TGCGCCAGCAGCTTGGCCGCTCTGGTCCCGGAGCAGTTCTTC
>TRBJ1-2|NA|TRBD1|TRBV12-3/TRBV12-4|13
CASSWGRGLGYTF
TGTGCCAGCAGTTGGGGCAGGGGGCTTGGCTACACCTTC
>TRBJ1-2|NA|TRBD1|TRBV3-1/TRBV3-2|15
CASSQDVGQLYGYTF
TGTGCCAGCAGCCAAGATGTGGGACAGCTTTATGGCTACACCTTC
>TRBJ1-3|NA|NA|TRBV28|14
CASSPPGTGNTIYF
TGTGCCAGCAGTCCTCCAGGGACTGGAAACACCATATATTTT
>TRBJ2-2|NA|TRBD1|TRBV5-1|15
CASSPGTANTGELFF
TGCGCCAGCAGCCCCGGGACAGCGAACACCGGGGAGCTGTTTTTT
>TRBJ1-2|NA|NA|TRBV7-8|17
CASSLVGGEIGNYGYTF
TGTGCCAGCAGCTTAGTAGGAGGGGAGATAGGCAACTATGGCTACACCTTC
>TRBJ2-7|many|NA|TRBV30|11
CAWSGVHEQYF
TGTGCCTGGAGTGGGGTCCACGAGCAGTACTTC
>TRBJ2-2|NA|TRBD1|TRBV30|14
CAWSYRGRGGELFF
TGTGCCTGGAGTTACAGGGGGCGCGGAGGGGAGCTGTTTTTT
>TRBJ1-2|few|NA|TRBV25-1|14
CASSVGRAGYGYTF
TGTGCCAGCAGTGTTGGCAGGGCGGGCTATGGCTACACCTTC
>TRBJ2-2|NA|NA|TRBV5-1|13
CASSLTYGGELFF
TGCGCCAGCAGCTTAACGTACGGCGGGGAGCTGTTTTTT
>TRBJ2-5|NA|NA|TRBV7-2|15
CASSTGPSSQETQYF
TGTGCCAGCAGCACCGGGCCCTCATCGCAAGAGACCCAGTACTTC
>TRBJ2-7|NA|TRBD1|TRBV28|11
CASSLYGQGYF
TGTGCCAGCAGTTTATACGGACAGGGGTACTTC
>TRBJ1-1|NA|NA|TRBV12-3/TRBV12-4|13
CASSLERRTEAFF
TGTGCCAGCAGTTTAGAAAGGAGAACTGAAGCTTTCTTT
>TRBJ2-4|NA|TRBD1|TRBV5-5|15
CASSIPGQIKNIQYF
TGTGCCAGCAGCATCCCGGGACAGATAAAAAACATTCAGTACTTC
>TRBJ2-7|NA|NA|TRBV5-6|13
CASSWGTVWEQYF
TGTGCCAGCAGCTGGGGGACGGTGTGGGAGCAGTACTTC